In this sample, the clone carrying this TCR beta chain turned up a few times. Its antigen is undetermined. Arm-PCR of CDR3 regions and iRepertoire HTBI primers were the basis on which TCR beta libraries were built. MiXCR was run by TCRdb on the multiplex PCR reads, yielding one entry per CDR3 protein. The sample holds 350,000 to 450,000 distinct CDR3 sequences, under 15% seen once. Time point described: newly diagnosed GD, antithyroid drugs for less than 3 months. Scientists built the TCR library using RNA that was extracted from PBMCs. The sample belongs to a study of regulatory T cells in long-lasting Graves disease. Germline V gene sequence: CDR1 MNHEY, CDR2 SVGEGT. V shed 11 bases and J shed 7 bases, with 11 bases lying between them. The CDR3 consists of 11 residues. General study results and limits: Persistent disease favored TRBV28, TRBJ1-2 and TRBJ2-5.

These data were likewise used in another study, on T cells in Graves' hyperthyroidism and ophthalmopathy.

V gene TRBV6-2 or TRBV6-3 combines with J gene TRBJ1-4, with D possibly TRBD1 on 6 matching bases. The origin of this receptor is a woman aged 25 to 39 with Graves disease. Sequencing was performed on peripheral blood mononuclear cells (PBMCs), taken at new diagnosis, from a patient treated with antithyroid drugs. The CDR3 is CAGGAAEKLFF. As DNA, the CDR3 is TGTGCCGGGGGGGCCGCTGAAAAACTGTTTTTT.